This T cell receptor (beta chain) comes out of a study of blood T cell repertoires in COVID-19. Study-level background: From the United States, Italy and Spain came samples of acute and convalescent COVID-19. The analysed material was cDNA or gDNA that came from T cells, B-cell-depleted T cells, or PBMCs.

As handled by the study authors: Reference gene primers were amplified, and this amplification served to estimate nucleated cell counts. Assay used: immunoSEQ multiplex PCR; TCRdb lists only in-frame clones, some missing. D and trimming were read from the DNA, whereas the V and J calls and clone size are those reported in that table. The repertoire holds 300,000 to 350,000 clones, with 85% to 90% as singletons. V shed 1 base, J shed 8 bases, and the junction held 5 bases outside the gene matches. CDR1 is SGDLS, CDR2 YYNGEE, per germline. There are 16 residues in the CDR3. The sample was peripheral blood. The sequence derives from a middle-aged woman with COVID-19, enrolled during active disease. This sequence joins TRBV9 and TRBJ2-1, with TRBD2 identical over 14 bases. The CDR3: CASSVLGTSGSHEQFF. CDR3 nucleotides: TGTGCCAGCAGCGTACTCGGGACTAGCGGGAGCCATGAGCAGTTCTTC.